This TCR beta chain was sequenced for a study of T cell repertoires in cytomegalovirus infection (dated by TCRdb to about 2019). In terms of the full investigation: Recently identified HLA-C-restricted CMV epitopes, whose presentation resists viral immunomodulation, were targeted by peptide stimulations together with well-studied HLA-B-restricted epitopes. Because public TCR beta signatures pointed to carriage of CMV infection together with the matching HLA type, the HLA type of each donor mattered for the analysis.

Sequencing took place on an Illumina HiSeq 1500. TCRdb took the public reads, trimmed them with fastp at Q25, ran MiXCR for clone calling and kept in-frame beta chains. Rows merge per CDR3 protein into single entries with the most common DNA and genes. For this sample there are about 480,000 distinct CDR3 sequences; roughly a third appear just once. The top ten constitute roughly 17% of the sample. The paper as a whole reports these results and caveats: The ex vivo response was dominated by HLA-C-restricted CMV-specific TCR beta clonotypes, which also provided the single most frequent clonotype in two of eight donors. Cumulative frequency of public TCR beta family members discriminated carriers of CMV infection plus the relevant HLA type in this cohort and an independent roughly 340-donor cohort.

What this sample's treatment or condition label stands for: in vitro stimulation with specific CMV peptide epitopes to enrich CMV-specific T cells. V is clipped by 1 base and J by 10 bases, and the sequence between their germline boundaries is 13 bases long. CDR1 and CDR2 (SGHTA, FQGNSA) derive from the germline V gene. The CDR3 measures 13 amino acids from cysteine to phenylalanine. Only CDR3 DNA is held: 39 bases, read in frame from base 1. This clonotype was found many times. There is no known antigen for this receptor. Per-nucleotide qualities are absent, and no much larger clonotype sits a single base away.

The sequencing here drew on cultured PBMCs, taken from culture after CMV antigen stimulation. The rearranged chain carries TRBV7-2 and TRBJ1-1; no D gene call is confident. This sequence originates from a human donor in good health (CMV status not recorded). Some clones in this sample may be carry-over from other donors' samples. The encoded CDR3 is CASSLVSSEGAFF. Read as DNA, the sequence is TGTGCCAGCAGCTTAGTTTCATCCGAGGGAGCTTTCTTT.